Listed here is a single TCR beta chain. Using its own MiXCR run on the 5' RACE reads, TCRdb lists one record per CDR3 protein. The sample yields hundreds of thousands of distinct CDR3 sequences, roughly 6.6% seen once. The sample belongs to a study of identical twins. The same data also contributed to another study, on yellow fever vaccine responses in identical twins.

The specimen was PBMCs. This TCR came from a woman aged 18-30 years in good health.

In DNA form, the CDR3 reads TGCAGCGTTGTCGGAGGGCCCAACACTGAAGCTTTCTTT. This codes for CSVVGGPNTEAFF. V gene TRBV29-1 combines with J gene TRBJ1-1, with D unresolved. CDR1 is SQVTM and CDR2 is ANQGSEA in the germline V gene. This CDR3 comprises 13 residues. Trimming took off 4 bases at V and 2 bases at J, with 11 bases between the two ends.